This is a list of T cell receptor beta chains from one sample in a study of blood T cell repertoires in COVID-19. Clones were read by immunoSEQ multiplex PCR, and TCRdb kept only the in-frame ones, dropping some. The table includes under 200,000 clones, over 75% detected once. The material sequenced was peripheral blood. These receptors originate from a man aged 40-49 years with active or convalescent COVID-19. CDR3s include the opening cysteine and the closing phenylalanine or tryptophan. Fields, in order: clone size, J gene, V gene, D gene, CDR3 protein, CDR3 DNA. D genes are given only for firm matches. Not all rows give a size; the values are once, few, many and, for expanded clones, a class.

abundance: few; j_gene: TRBJ1-6; v_gene: TRBV19; d_gene: TRBD1; CDR3aa: CASTRTGGNSPLHF; CDR3nt: TGTGCCAGTACCCGGACAGGGGGAAATTCACCCCTCCACTTT
abundance: -; j_gene: TRBJ2-2; v_gene: TRBV27; d_gene: TRBD2; CDR3aa: CASSSFPTSEGWYFQNANTGELFF; CDR3nt: TGTGCCAGCAGTTCTTTCCCGACTAGCGAGGGTTGGTATTTCCAGAACGCGAACACCGGGGAGCTGTTTTTT
abundance: -; j_gene: TRBJ2-2; v_gene: TRBV9; d_gene: -; CDR3aa: CASSARLSTGELFF; CDR3nt: TGTGCCAGCAGCGCCCGACTGTCCACCGGGGAGCTGTTTTTT
abundance: -; j_gene: TRBJ2-2; v_gene: TRBV25-1; d_gene: -; CDR3aa: CASTLTGNTGELFF; CDR3nt: TGTGCCAGCACCTTGACAGGGAACACCGGGGAGCTGTTTTTT
abundance: -; j_gene: TRBJ1-3; v_gene: TRBV5-1; d_gene: TRBD1; CDR3aa: CASSLGTGLSGNTIYF; CDR3nt: TGCGCCAGCAGCTTGGGGACAGGCCTCTCTGGAAACACCATATATTTT
abundance: -; j_gene: TRBJ1-4; v_gene: TRBV4-1; d_gene: -; CDR3aa: CASSLDRTPTNEKLFF; CDR3nt: TGCGCCAGCAGCCTCGACAGGACCCCAACTAATGAAAAACTGTTTTTT
abundance: -; j_gene: TRBJ2-5; v_gene: TRBV3-1/TRBV3-2; d_gene: -; CDR3aa: CASSPGSGPKETQYF; CDR3nt: TGTGCCAGCAGCCCCGGAAGCGGGCCCAAGGAGACCCAGTACTTC
abundance: -; j_gene: TRBJ2-7; v_gene: TRBV4-1; d_gene: TRBD1; CDR3aa: CASSHVGTGYEQYF; CDR3nt: TGCGCCAGCAGCCATGTCGGGACAGGGTACGAGCAGTACTTC
abundance: once; j_gene: TRBJ2-1; v_gene: TRBV5-1; d_gene: -; CDR3aa: CASSTGTYNEQFF; CDR3nt: TGCGCCAGCAGCACCGGGACCTACAATGAGCAGTTCTTC
abundance: -; j_gene: TRBJ1-4; v_gene: TRBV7-8; d_gene: -; CDR3aa: CASSLSGFVEKLFF; CDR3nt: TGTGCCAGCAGCTTATCAGGGTTCGTGGAAAAACTGTTTTTT
abundance: -; j_gene: TRBJ1-5; v_gene: TRBV30; d_gene: TRBD1; CDR3aa: CAWSEGTVNQPQHF; CDR3nt: TGTGCCTGGAGTGAGGGGACAGTTAATCAGCCCCAGCATTTT
abundance: -; j_gene: TRBJ1-4; v_gene: TRBV18; d_gene: -; CDR3aa: CASSPRGRGEKLFF; CDR3nt: TGTGCCAGCTCACCACGGGGGCGCGGGGAAAAACTGTTTTTT
abundance: -; j_gene: TRBJ2-1; v_gene: TRBV10-1; d_gene: -; CDR3aa: CASSEMIGGSYNEQFF; CDR3nt: TGCGCCAGCAGTGAGATGATAGGGGGATCCTACAATGAGCAGTTCTTC
abundance: once; j_gene: TRBJ2-7; v_gene: TRBV13; d_gene: -; CDR3aa: CASSPRGAVYYEQYF; CDR3nt: TGTGCCAGCAGCCCCCGGGGGGCGGTCTACTACGAGCAGTACTTC
abundance: -; j_gene: TRBJ2-7; v_gene: TRBV30; d_gene: -; CDR3aa: CAWSVHGEPRVLYEQYF; CDR3nt: TGTGCCTGGAGTGTCCATGGAGAACCGCGAGTTTTATACGAGCAGTACTTC
abundance: -; j_gene: TRBJ2-5; v_gene: TRBV5-1; d_gene: TRBD1; CDR3aa: CASKPNNRGETQYF; CDR3nt: TGCGCCAGCAAACCCAACAACAGGGGGGAGACCCAGTACTTC
abundance: few; j_gene: TRBJ1-6; v_gene: TRBV10-2; d_gene: TRBD1; CDR3aa: CASSGGQGVSPLHF; CDR3nt: TGCGCCAGCAGTGGGGGACAGGGAGTTTCACCCCTCCACTTT
abundance: once; j_gene: TRBJ1-5; v_gene: TRBV28; d_gene: TRBD1; CDR3aa: CASSSSGGGRVPQHF; CDR3nt: TGTGCCAGCAGTTCGTCAGGGGGCGGGAGGGTTCCCCAGCATTTT
abundance: -; j_gene: TRBJ1-1; v_gene: TRBV12-3/TRBV12-4; d_gene: TRBD1; CDR3aa: CASSKTGAEAFF; CDR3nt: TGTGCCAGCAGCAAGACAGGGGCTGAAGCTTTCTTT
abundance: -; j_gene: TRBJ1-6; v_gene: TRBV18; d_gene: TRBD1; CDR3aa: CASSPGDRNSPLHF; CDR3nt: TGTGCCAGCTCACCCGGGGACAGGAATTCACCCCTCCACTTT
abundance: -; j_gene: TRBJ1-1; v_gene: TRBV7-9; d_gene: -; CDR3aa: CASSGPVGGTEAFF; CDR3nt: TGTGCCAGCAGCGGACCCGTAGGGGGCACTGAAGCTTTCTTT
abundance: -; j_gene: TRBJ2-1; v_gene: TRBV7-9; d_gene: TRBD2; CDR3aa: CASSLAWLADVYNEQFF; CDR3nt: TGTGCCAGCAGCTTAGCTTGGCTAGCGGACGTCTACAATGAGCAGTTCTTC
abundance: -; j_gene: TRBJ1-2; v_gene: TRBV18; d_gene: TRBD1; CDR3aa: CASSPPGQGGGDGYTF; CDR3nt: TGTGCCAGCTCACCTCCGGGACAGGGAGGAGGCGATGGCTACACCTTC
abundance: -; j_gene: TRBJ1-4; v_gene: TRBV28; d_gene: -; CDR3aa: CASSFPLPPWPRVINEKLFF; CDR3nt: TGTGCCAGCAGTTTCCCCCTACCCCCTTGGCCCCGGGTGATAAATGAAAAACTGTTTTTT
abundance: -; j_gene: TRBJ1-5; v_gene: TRBV19; d_gene: -; CDR3aa: CASTRNGNQPQHF; CDR3nt: TGTGCCAGTACCAGAAACGGCAATCAGCCCCAGCATTTT
abundance: -; j_gene: TRBJ1-2; v_gene: TRBV23-1; d_gene: TRBD1; CDR3aa: CASSQPVDRVDGYTF; CDR3nt: TGCGCCAGCAGTCAACCCGTCGACAGGGTTGATGGCTACACCTTC
abundance: -; j_gene: TRBJ1-5; v_gene: TRBV4-1; d_gene: TRBD1; CDR3aa: CASSQQTGVRNQPQHF; CDR3nt: TGCGCCAGCAGCCAACAGACAGGGGTCAGGAATCAGCCCCAGCATTTT
abundance: -; j_gene: TRBJ1-1; v_gene: TRBV18; d_gene: -; CDR3aa: CASSRQLNTEAFF; CDR3nt: TGTGCCAGCTCACGACAGTTGAACACTGAAGCTTTCTTT
abundance: -; j_gene: TRBJ1-4; v_gene: TRBV6-5; d_gene: -; CDR3aa: CASNPMEDPEKLFF; CDR3nt: TGTGCCAGCAATCCAATGGAGGATCCTGAAAAACTGTTTTTT
abundance: -; j_gene: TRBJ1-4; v_gene: TRBV11-2; d_gene: TRBD1; CDR3aa: CASSFLGLGQGHEKLFF; CDR3nt: TGTGCCAGCAGCTTCCTTGGGTTGGGACAGGGGCATGAAAAACTGTTTTTT
abundance: -; j_gene: TRBJ2-2; v_gene: TRBV11-2; d_gene: TRBD1; CDR3aa: CASSSSVTGTGELFF; CDR3nt: TGTGCCAGCAGCTCCTCAGTGACAGGGACCGGGGAGCTGTTTTTT
abundance: -; j_gene: TRBJ1-1; v_gene: TRBV18; d_gene: -; CDR3aa: CASSPNGGISAFF; CDR3nt: TGTGCCAGCTCACCCAACGGGGGTATTTCGGCTTTCTTT
abundance: -; j_gene: TRBJ1-5; v_gene: TRBV18; d_gene: -; CDR3aa: CASSPYDTQYQPQHF; CDR3nt: TGTGCCAGCTCACCGTACGACACCCAATATCAGCCCCAGCATTTT
abundance: -; j_gene: TRBJ1-2; v_gene: TRBV21-1; d_gene: -; CDR3aa: CASSAGMIYGYTF; CDR3nt: TGTGCCAGCAGCGCAGGAATGATCTATGGCTACACCTTC
abundance: -; j_gene: TRBJ1-6; v_gene: TRBV7-3; d_gene: TRBD1; CDR3aa: CASSLGTGNSPLHF; CDR3nt: TGTGCCAGCAGCTTGGGGACAGGGAATTCACCCCTCCACTTT
abundance: -; j_gene: TRBJ1-3; v_gene: TRBV18; d_gene: -; CDR3aa: CASSPQEDSGNTIYF; CDR3nt: TGTGCCAGCTCACCCCAGGAAGACTCTGGAAACACCATATATTTT
abundance: once; j_gene: TRBJ2-7; v_gene: TRBV11-2; d_gene: -; CDR3aa: CASSGGRDYEQYF; CDR3nt: TGTGCCAGCAGTGGGGGCAGGGACTACGAGCAGTACTTC
abundance: -; j_gene: TRBJ1-5; v_gene: TRBV28; d_gene: -; CDR3aa: CASTRGGLRNQPQHF; CDR3nt: TGTGCCAGCACCCGGGGGGGATTAAGGAATCAGCCCCAGCATTTT
abundance: -; j_gene: TRBJ1-3; v_gene: TRBV9; d_gene: -; CDR3aa: CASSGGETGNTIYF; CDR3nt: TGTGCCAGCAGCGGTGGTGAGACTGGAAACACCATATATTTT
abundance: -; j_gene: TRBJ1-1; v_gene: TRBV7-9; d_gene: -; CDR3aa: CASSAQGLKNTEAFF; CDR3nt: TGTGCCAGCAGCGCTCAGGGCCTAAAGAACACTGAAGCTTTCTTT
abundance: -; j_gene: TRBJ2-5; v_gene: TRBV7-9; d_gene: -; CDR3aa: CASSLPEGSGAQETQYF; CDR3nt: TGTGCCAGCAGCTTACCGGAGGGCTCTGGGGCCCAAGAGACCCAGTACTTC
abundance: once; j_gene: TRBJ2-7; v_gene: TRBV6-5; d_gene: TRBD1; CDR3aa: CASSSQGASYEQYF; CDR3nt: TGTGCCAGCAGTTCCCAGGGGGCAAGCTACGAGCAGTACTTC
abundance: -; j_gene: TRBJ2-7; v_gene: TRBV19; d_gene: -; CDR3aa: CASSNPGVSGSYEQYF; CDR3nt: TGTGCCAGTAGCAACCCCGGGGTAAGCGGCTCCTACGAGCAGTACTTC
abundance: -; j_gene: TRBJ1-5; v_gene: TRBV4-2; d_gene: TRBD1; CDR3aa: CASSAHEGAGQPQHF; CDR3nt: TGTGCCAGCAGCGCACACGAGGGGGCTGGGCAGCCCCAGCATTTT
abundance: -; j_gene: TRBJ1-4; v_gene: TRBV30; d_gene: -; CDR3aa: CAWRGAQANEKLFF; CDR3nt: TGTGCCTGGAGAGGGGCGCAGGCTAATGAAAAACTGTTTTTT
abundance: -; j_gene: TRBJ1-2; v_gene: TRBV12-3/TRBV12-4; d_gene: -; CDR3aa: CASSDTDYGYTF; CDR3nt: TGTGCCAGCAGTGACACAGACTATGGCTACACCTTC
abundance: -; j_gene: TRBJ2-3; v_gene: TRBV5-1; d_gene: TRBD2; CDR3aa: CASSLVLVGGASNTQYF; CDR3nt: TGCGCCAGCAGCTTGGTCTTGGTCGGGGGGGCTTCGAATACGCAGTATTTT
abundance: -; j_gene: TRBJ2-7; v_gene: TRBV5-8; d_gene: -; CDR3aa: CASSLRQRYEQYF; CDR3nt: TGTGCCAGCAGCTTGCGCCAGCGCTACGAGCAGTACTTC
abundance: -; j_gene: TRBJ1-1; v_gene: TRBV5-8; d_gene: -; CDR3aa: CASSFGPGGTEAFF; CDR3nt: TGTGCCAGCAGCTTTGGACCCGGGGGGACTGAAGCTTTCTTT
abundance: -; j_gene: TRBJ2-3; v_gene: TRBV5-1; d_gene: TRBD2; CDR3aa: CASSFGGGEWADTQYF; CDR3nt: TGCGCCAGCAGCTTTGGCGGGGGTGAGTGGGCAGATACGCAGTATTTT
abundance: -; j_gene: TRBJ2-1; v_gene: TRBV11-1; d_gene: -; CDR3aa: CASSFATGSYNEQFF; CDR3nt: TGTGCCAGCAGCTTCGCGACAGGAAGCTACAATGAGCAGTTCTTC